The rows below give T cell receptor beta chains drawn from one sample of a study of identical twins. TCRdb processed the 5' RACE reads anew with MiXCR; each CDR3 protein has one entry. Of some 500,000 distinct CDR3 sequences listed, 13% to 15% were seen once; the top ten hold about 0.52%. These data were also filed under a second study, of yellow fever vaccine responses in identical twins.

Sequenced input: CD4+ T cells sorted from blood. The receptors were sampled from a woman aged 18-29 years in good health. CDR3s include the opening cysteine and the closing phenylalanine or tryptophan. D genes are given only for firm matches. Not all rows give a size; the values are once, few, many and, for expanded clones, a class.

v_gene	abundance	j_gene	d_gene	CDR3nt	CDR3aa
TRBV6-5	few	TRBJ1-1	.	TGTGCCAGCAGTTACTCGCGGGTTTTGAACACTGAAGCTTTCTTT	CASSYSRVLNTEAFF
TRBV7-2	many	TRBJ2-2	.	TGTGCCAGCAGCTTAGTGGGGAGTAAACTCACCGGGGAGCTGTTTTTT	CASSLVGSKLTGELFF
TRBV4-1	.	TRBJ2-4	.	TGCGCCAGCAGCCAAGAACAGAGCTACGCCAAAAACATTCAGTACTTC	CASSQEQSYAKNIQYF
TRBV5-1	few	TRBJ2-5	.	TGCGCCAGCAGCTTAACAGGGAGCCGAGAGACCCAGTACTTC	CASSLTGSRETQYF
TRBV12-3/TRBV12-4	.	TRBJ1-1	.	TGTGCCAGCAGTCCACGCAGGGGCGGTGACACTGAAGCTTTCTTT	CASSPRRGGDTEAFF
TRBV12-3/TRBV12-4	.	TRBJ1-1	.	TGTGCCAGCAGCCAGCGGGATTCGAACACTGAAGCTTTCTTT	CASSQRDSNTEAFF
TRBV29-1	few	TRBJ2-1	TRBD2	TGCAGCGTCGGACTAGCGGGAACGTATGAGCAGTTCTTC	CSVGLAGTYEQFF
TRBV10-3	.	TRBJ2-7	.	TGTGCCATCAGTGAAGGGGGAGGGAACTACGAGCAGTACTTC	CAISEGGGNYEQYF
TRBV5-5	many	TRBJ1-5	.	TGTGCCAGCAGCTCGTCGGGAATTAGCAATCAGCCCCAGCATTTT	CASSSSGISNQPQHF
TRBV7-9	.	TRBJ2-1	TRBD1	TGTGCCTACTTTCCCCGGGACAGTCACAATGAGCAGTTCTTC	CAYFPRDSHNEQFF
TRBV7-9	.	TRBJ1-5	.	TGTGCCAGCAGCTTAGTGCCCCGGGCCACTAGCAATCAGCCCCAGCATTTT	CASSLVPRATSNQPQHF
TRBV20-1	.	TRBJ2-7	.	TGCAGTGCTAGAGATTACGCGGGCTCCGACTACGAGCAGTACTTC	CSARDYAGSDYEQYF
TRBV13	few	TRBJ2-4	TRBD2	TGTGCCAGCAGCCTAGGGACTACCCGAGTAGAGGCCAAAAACATTCAGTACTTC	CASSLGTTRVEAKNIQYF
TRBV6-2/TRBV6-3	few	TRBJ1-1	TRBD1	TGTGCCAGCAGGGCACCCGGGACAGGGGGCACTGAAGCTTTCTTT	CASRAPGTGGTEAFF
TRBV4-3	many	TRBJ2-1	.	TGCGCCAGCAGCCAAGATCTCAGGGCGAATGAGCAGTTCTTC	CASSQDLRANEQFF
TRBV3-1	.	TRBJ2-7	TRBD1	TGTGCCAGCAGCCAAGAAGGAATGGACAGGGGGCAGTACTTC	CASSQEGMDRGQYF
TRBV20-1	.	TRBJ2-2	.	TGCAGCAGGGGAAAAGGGAACACCGGGGAGCTGTTTTTT	CSRGKGNTGELFF
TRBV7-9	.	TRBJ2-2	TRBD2	TGTGCCAGCAGCACCCGGACTAGCGGGAGCCACGGGGAGCTGTTTTTT	CASSTRTSGSHGELFF
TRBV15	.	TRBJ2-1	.	TGTGCCACCAGCAGGCCGGGTTTGAGCGGTTCCTACAATGAGCAGTTCTTC	CATSRPGLSGSYNEQFF
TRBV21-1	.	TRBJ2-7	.	TGTGCCATTCCCCCGGCGCCGCAGTACTTC	CAIPPAPQYF
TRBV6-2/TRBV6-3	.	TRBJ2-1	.	TGTGCCAGCAGTTACTCGACTGCTAGCTCAGTGTTCTTC	CASSYSTASSVFF
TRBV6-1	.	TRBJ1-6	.	TGTGCCAGCATGGAGGGGCATTCACCCCTCCACTTT	CASMEGHSPLHF
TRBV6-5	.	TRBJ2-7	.	TGTGCCAGCAGTTACTCCCATGGGTCCTACGAGCAGTACTTC	CASSYSHGSYEQYF
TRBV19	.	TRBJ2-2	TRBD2	TGTGCCAGTAGTACCAGGACTAGCTTGATTACCACGGGGGAGCTGTTTTTT	CASSTRTSLITTGELFF
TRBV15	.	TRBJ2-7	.	TGTGCCACCAGCAGAGATTGGGCCGGCTCCTACGAGCAGTACTTC	CATSRDWAGSYEQYF
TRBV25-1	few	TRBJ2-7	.	TGTGCCAGCACCGGGTCCACCTACGAGCAGTACTTC	CASTGSTYEQYF
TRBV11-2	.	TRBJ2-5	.	TGTGCCAGCAGCTTAGGTTCTAGGGCGATGGAGACCCAGTACTTC	CASSLGSRAMETQYF
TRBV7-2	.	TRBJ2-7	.	TGTGCCAGCAGCCGACAGGGCGGGACACCATCCTACGAGCAGTACTTC	CASSRQGGTPSYEQYF
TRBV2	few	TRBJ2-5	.	TGTGCCAGCAGCCGAGACCTATTATGGACCCAGTACTTC	CASSRDLLWTQYF
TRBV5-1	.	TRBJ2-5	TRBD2	TGCGCCAGCAGCGACGGACCAGCGGGAGTGGAGACCCAGTACTTC	CASSDGPAGVETQYF
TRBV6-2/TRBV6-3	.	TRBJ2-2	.	TGTGCCAGCAGAGACCCGGGACCCACCGGGGAGCTGTTTTTT	CASRDPGPTGELFF
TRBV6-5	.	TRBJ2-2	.	TGTGCCATCGATGGCACCGGGGAGCTGTTTTTT	CAIDGTGELFF
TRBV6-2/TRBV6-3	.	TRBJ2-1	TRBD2	TGTGCCAGCAGTCCCCCGACTAGCGGGAGACAGAGGTATGAGCAGTTCTTC	CASSPPTSGRQRYEQFF
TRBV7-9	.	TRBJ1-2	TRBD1	TGTGCCAGCAGCGAGGGGGACAGGCCCAACTATGGCTACACCTTC	CASSEGDRPNYGYTF
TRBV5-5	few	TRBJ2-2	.	TGTGCCAGCAGCTTCACCGGGGTATCCGGGGAGCTGTTTTTT	CASSFTGVSGELFF
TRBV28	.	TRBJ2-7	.	TGTGCCAGCAGCCCCTCGGGATCGAACTACGAGCAGTACTTC	CASSPSGSNYEQYF
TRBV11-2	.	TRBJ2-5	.	TGTGCCAGCAGCCCCCCGACCCAAAGGGAGACCCAGTACTTC	CASSPPTQRETQYF
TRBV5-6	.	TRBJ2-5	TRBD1	TGTGCCAGCAGCTCTGATTTGGGACAGTCCCAAGAGACCCAGTACTTC	CASSSDLGQSQETQYF
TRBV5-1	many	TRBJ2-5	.	TGCGCCAGCAGCTTAGGCAGTACGCGGGAGACCCAGTACTTC	CASSLGSTRETQYF
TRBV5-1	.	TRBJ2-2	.	TGCGCCAGCAGCTTGGGACTTAACCTCGGGGAGCTGTTTTTT	CASSLGLNLGELFF
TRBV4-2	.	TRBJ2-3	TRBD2	TGTGCCAGCAGCCTTTCTAGCGGGGGCCATAGCACAGATACGCAGTATTTT	CASSLSSGGHSTDTQYF
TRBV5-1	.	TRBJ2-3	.	TGCGCCAGCTGGGACGGGGGACGCACAGATACGCAGTATTTT	CASWDGGRTDTQYF
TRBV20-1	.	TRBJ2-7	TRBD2	TGCAGTGCGCTCACTAGCGAAGGGCGGTACGAGCAGTACTTC	CSALTSEGRYEQYF
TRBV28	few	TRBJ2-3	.	TGTGCCAGCAGTTTGGTTCTCTCAGGGGTAGGCACAGATACGCAGTATTTT	CASSLVLSGVGTDTQYF
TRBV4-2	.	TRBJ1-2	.	TGTGCCAGCAGCCAAGATACATCCCTCGGACAGTCCTCCTATGGCTACACCTTC	CASSQDTSLGQSSYGYTF
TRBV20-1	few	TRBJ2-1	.	TGCAGTGCTAGTGAAGAGTACAATGAGCAGTTCTTC	CSASEEYNEQFF
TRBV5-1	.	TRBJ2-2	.	TGCGCCAGCAGCTTGGAAGGGGTCAACACCGGGGAGCTGTTTTTT	CASSLEGVNTGELFF
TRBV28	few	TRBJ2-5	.	TGTGCCAGCAGTTCCCCCCCGGCAGGGGTGGAGACCCAGTACTTC	CASSSPPAGVETQYF
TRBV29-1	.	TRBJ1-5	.	TGCAGCGCGCAGATGGGGGGTCAGCCCCAGCATTTT	CSAQMGGQPQHF
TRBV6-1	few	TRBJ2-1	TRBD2	TGTGCCAGCAGATCTTCCGGGACTAGGTTAGAAGAGCAGTTCTTC	CASRSSGTRLEEQFF
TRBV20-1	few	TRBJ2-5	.	TGCAGTGCTAGTTCCCAGACCCAGTACTTC	CSASSQTQYF